This TCR beta chain was found in a study of radiotherapy plus CTLA-4 blockade in lung cancer. Notes on the study in general: After treatment with radiotherapy plus ipilimumab, TCR clones that came from the tumor expanded in blood. Dynamics of early blood T cell clones, together with interferon-beta, were reportedly the best predictors of response.

About this clone itself: The antigen remains undetermined.

Some clones are missing from TCRdb's copy, which holds only in-frame ones; the method was immunoSEQ multiplex PCR. The sample yields 40,000 to 50,000 clones, 73% seen once. CDR3 length equals 15 residues. Germline CDR1 SGDLS, CDR2 YYNGEE. The V end lost 0 bases, the J end lost 9 bases, and 16 bases lay between the germline ends. The clonotype comes from a human donor with non-small cell lung cancer who had a complete response to radiotherapy plus ipilimumab. V is TRBV9 and J is TRBJ2-1; D unresolved. Sample: peripheral blood, taken from a patient treated with radiotherapy plus ipilimumab. The CDR3 region has the DNA TGTGCCAGCAGCGTAGCTACTACTTCCTTCAGTGAGCAGTTCTTC. Protein: CASSVATTSFSEQFF.